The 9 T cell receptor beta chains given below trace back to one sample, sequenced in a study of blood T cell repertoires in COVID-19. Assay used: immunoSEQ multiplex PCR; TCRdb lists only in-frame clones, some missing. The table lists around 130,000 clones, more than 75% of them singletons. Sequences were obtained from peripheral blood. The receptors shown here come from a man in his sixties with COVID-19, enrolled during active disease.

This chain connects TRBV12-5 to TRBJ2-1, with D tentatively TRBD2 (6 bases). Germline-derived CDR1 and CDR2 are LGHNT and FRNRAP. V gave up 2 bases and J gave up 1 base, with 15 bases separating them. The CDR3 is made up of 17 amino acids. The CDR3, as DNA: TGTGCTAGTGGTTTGCCTCTCGGGGGTGGGTCCTACAATGAGCAGTTCTTC. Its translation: CASGLPLGGGSYNEQFF.

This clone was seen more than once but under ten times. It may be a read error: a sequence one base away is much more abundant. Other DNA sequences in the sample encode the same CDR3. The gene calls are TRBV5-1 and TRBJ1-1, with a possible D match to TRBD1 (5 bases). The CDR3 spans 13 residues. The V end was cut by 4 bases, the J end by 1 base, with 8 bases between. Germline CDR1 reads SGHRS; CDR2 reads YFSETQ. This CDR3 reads CASSRTGNTEAFF. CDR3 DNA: TGCGCCAGCAGCCGAACAGGGAACACTGAAGCTTTCTTT.

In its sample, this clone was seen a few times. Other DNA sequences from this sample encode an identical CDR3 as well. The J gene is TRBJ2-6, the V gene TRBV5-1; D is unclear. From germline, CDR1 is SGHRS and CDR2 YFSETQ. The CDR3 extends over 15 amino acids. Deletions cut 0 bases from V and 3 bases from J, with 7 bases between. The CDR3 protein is CASSLAEVGANVLTF. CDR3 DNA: TGCGCCAGCAGCTTGGCCGAGGTTGGGGCCAACGTCCTGACTTTC.

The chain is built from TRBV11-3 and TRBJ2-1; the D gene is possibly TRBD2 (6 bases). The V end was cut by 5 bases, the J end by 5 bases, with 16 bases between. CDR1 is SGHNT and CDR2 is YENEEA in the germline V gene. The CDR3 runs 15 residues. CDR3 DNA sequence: TGTGCCAGCAGCCGACTAGAGTCGGGACACAATGAGCAGTTCTTC. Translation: CASSRLESGHNEQFF.

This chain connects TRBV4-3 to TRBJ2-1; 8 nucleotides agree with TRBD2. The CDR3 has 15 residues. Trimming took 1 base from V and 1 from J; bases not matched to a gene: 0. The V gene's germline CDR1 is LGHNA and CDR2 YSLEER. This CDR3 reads CASSQAGGSYNEQFF. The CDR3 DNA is TGCGCCAGCAGCCAAGCGGGAGGGTCCTACAATGAGCAGTTCTTC.

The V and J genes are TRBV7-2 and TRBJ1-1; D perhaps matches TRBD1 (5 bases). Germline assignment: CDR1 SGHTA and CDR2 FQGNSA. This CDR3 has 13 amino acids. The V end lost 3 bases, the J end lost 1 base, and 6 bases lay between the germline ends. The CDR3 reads CASSFQGNTEAFF. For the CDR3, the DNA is TGTGCCAGCAGCTTCCAGGGGAACACTGAAGCTTTCTTT.

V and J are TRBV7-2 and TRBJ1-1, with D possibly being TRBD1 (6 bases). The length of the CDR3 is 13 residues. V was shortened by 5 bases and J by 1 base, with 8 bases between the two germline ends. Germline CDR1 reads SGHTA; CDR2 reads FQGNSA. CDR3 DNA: TGTGCCAGCAGCCTACAGGGGAACACTGAAGCTTTCTTT. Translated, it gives CASSLQGNTEAFF.

The CDR3 region is CASSRQGGETQYF. CDR3 nucleotide sequence: TGTGCCAGCAGCAGACAGGGCGGCGAGACCCAGTACTTC. The genes are TRBV11-3 and TRBJ2-5; 7 bases fit TRBD1. CDR1 is SGHNT and CDR2 is YENEEA in the germline V gene. The CDR3 is 13 residues long. Trimming cost V 5 bases and J 5 bases; bases outside gene matches: 5.

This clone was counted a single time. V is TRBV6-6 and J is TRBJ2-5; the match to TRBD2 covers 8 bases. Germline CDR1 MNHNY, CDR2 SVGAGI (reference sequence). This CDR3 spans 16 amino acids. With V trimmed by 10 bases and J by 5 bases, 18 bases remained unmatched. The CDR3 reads CATRSREAVDRETQYF. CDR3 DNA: TGTGCCACCCGGTCGCGGGAGGCGGTGGACCGGGAGACCCAGTACTTC.